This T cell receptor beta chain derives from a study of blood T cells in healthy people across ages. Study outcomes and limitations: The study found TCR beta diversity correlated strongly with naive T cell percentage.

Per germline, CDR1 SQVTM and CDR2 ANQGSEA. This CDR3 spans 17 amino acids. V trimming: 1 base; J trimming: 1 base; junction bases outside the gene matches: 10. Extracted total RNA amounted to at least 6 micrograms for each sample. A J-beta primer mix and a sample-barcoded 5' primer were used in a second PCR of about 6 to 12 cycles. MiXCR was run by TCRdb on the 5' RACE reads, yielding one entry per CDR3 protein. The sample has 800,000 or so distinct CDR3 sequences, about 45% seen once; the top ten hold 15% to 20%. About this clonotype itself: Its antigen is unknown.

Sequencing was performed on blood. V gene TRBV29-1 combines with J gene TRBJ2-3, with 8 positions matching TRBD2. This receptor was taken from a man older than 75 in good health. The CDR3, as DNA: TGCAGCGTTGAAGTTGGGGGGCCGACTAGCGGCACAGATACGCAGTATTTT. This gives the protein CSVEVGGPTSGTDTQYF.